One sample yielded the 20 T cell receptor beta chains listed below, sequenced in a study of shared clonotypes between healthy human individuals. Method: immunoSEQ multiplex PCR; TCRdb's copy keeps in-frame clones and lacks some. The repertoire consists of more than 2,000,000 clones, with about 92% occurring once and the leading ten covering 0.39%. The sample taken for sequencing was naive CD4+ T cells from PBMCs. As to subset: CD45RA+ positively selected. Receptor source: a man younger than 35 in good health. Some clones in this sample may be carry-over from other donors' samples.

The chain recombines TRBV9 with TRBJ2-1; 7 bases are a match to TRBD2. The CDR3 length is 16 residues. Unmatched junction bases numbered 12, after V lost 4 bases and J lost 5 bases. Looked up from germline, CDR1 is SGDLS and CDR2 is YYNGEE. The CDR3 coding sequence is TGTGCCAGCAGCCCGACTAGCCAAAGAATGCACAATGAGCAGTTCTTC. As protein: CASSPTSQRMHNEQFF.

A note on this clone: The same CDR3 arises from other DNA sequences in this sample as well. The J gene is TRBJ1-5, the V gene TRBV28; 7 nucleotides match TRBD1. Unmatched junction bases numbered 0, after V lost 5 bases and J lost 2 bases. CDR1 and CDR2 (germline): MDHEN, SYDVKM. The CDR3 covers 13 residues. CDR3 in DNA: TGTGCCAGCAGTACAGGGGGCAATCAGCCCCAGCATTTT. Translated: CASSTGGNQPQHF.

The chain joins TRBV7-9 to TRBJ1-4, with 10 positions matching TRBD1. Germline-derived CDR1 and CDR2 are SEHNR and FQNEAQ (reference sequence). Germline trimming cut 5 bases from V and 7 bases from J; bases unmatched to any gene: 7. The CDR3 runs 15 residues. The chain's CDR3 is CASSGGTGALEKLFF. CDR3 coding DNA: TGTGCCAGCAGCGGAGGGACAGGGGCCCTTGAAAAACTGTTTTTT.

This sequence joins TRBV12-5 and TRBJ2-1; TRBD2 agrees at 14 bases. V dropped 1 base and J dropped 4; count of bases not matched to a gene: 3. The CDR3 loop spans 17 amino acids. In germline, CDR1 is LGHNT, CDR2 FRNRAP. This CDR3 reads CASGLEGLAGEYNEQFF. For the CDR3, the DNA is TGTGCTAGTGGTTTGGAGGGACTAGCGGGAGAGTACAATGAGCAGTTCTTC.

CDR3 DNA sequence: TGTGCCAGCCATCAGGGAAGTTCTGGAAACACCATATATTTT. Translation: CASHQGSSGNTIYF. This chain uses TRBV18 with TRBJ1-3, with D possibly TRBD1 on 5 matching bases. There are 14 residues in the CDR3. V lost 8 bases to trimming and J lost 1 base, with 12 bases between them. The germline CDR1 and CDR2 sequences are KGHSH and LQKENI.

This chain joins TRBV19 and TRBJ2-2, with 7 nucleotides matching TRBD2. The CDR3 is 14 residues long. With V trimmed by 7 bases and J by 0 bases, 2 bases remained unmatched. Germline CDR1 is LNHDA and CDR2 is SQIVND (reference sequence). The CDR3 sequence: CASTGGSNTGELFF. The DNA of the CDR3 is TGTGCCAGTACGGGAGGTTCGAACACCGGGGAGCTGTTTTTT.

The genes are TRBV23-1 and TRBJ2-5, with D uncertain. TRBV23-1 falls under the ORF class, with uncertain function. V was trimmed by 6 bases and J by 5 bases, leaving 19 bases between them. The CDR3 has 15 residues. CDR3 residues: CASSHTLGLGETQYF. CDR3 nucleotides: TGCGCCAGCAGCCACACATTGGGTCTCGGGGAGACCCAGTACTTC.

The V call is TRBV5-1, the J call TRBJ2-1; D is unclear. This CDR3 region has 15 residues. V was shortened by 0 bases and J by 2 bases, with 9 bases between the two germline ends. Germline-derived CDR1 and CDR2 are SGHRS and YFSETQ. The CDR3, as DNA: TGCGCCAGCAGCTTGGGATTAGGGCCCTACAATGAGCAGTTCTTC. Translated: CASSLGLGPYNEQFF.

CDR3 in DNA: TGTGCCAGCAGCCCCCAACCTGGGGGAGGGGATCCCTACGAGCAGTACTTC. This sequence encodes CASSPQPGGGDPYEQYF. This rearrangement joins TRBV5-4 to TRBJ2-7, with 7 bases matching TRBD2. Per the germline V gene, CDR1 is SGHNT and CDR2 is YYREEE (reference sequence). The CDR3 is 17 residues long. V gave up 4 bases and J gave up 2 bases; unmatched junction bases: 15.

The V call is TRBV6-1, the J call TRBJ1-2; 8 positions agree with TRBD1. The CDR3 extends over 16 amino acids. With V trimmed by 4 bases and J by 8 bases, 15 bases remained unmatched. Germline CDR1 reads MNHNS; CDR2 reads SASEGT. The CDR3 DNA is TGTGCCAGCAGTGGAGGGTGGGACAGGCCCGCTAAGGGCTACACCTTC. Residues: CASSGGWDRPAKGYTF.

This clone came up a few times. The V and J genes are TRBV6-5 and TRBJ1-1; D perhaps matches TRBD1 (5 bases). Germline values: CDR1 MNHEY, CDR2 SVGAGI. With 0 bases removed from V and 5 bases from J, the gap between germline ends came to 7 bases. This CDR3 comprises 13 residues. CDR3 region: CASSYSDKTEAFF. CDR3 bases: TGTGCCAGCAGTTACTCGGACAAGACTGAAGCTTTCTTT.

The rearrangement uses TRBV7-9 and TRBJ1-6, with D tentatively TRBD1 (6 bases). Germline CDR1 reads SEHNR; CDR2 reads FQNEAQ (reference sequence). There are 17 residues in the CDR3. Trimming removed 0 bases at V and 5 bases at J, with 14 bases between. Written as DNA, the CDR3 is TGTGCCAGCAGCTTAGCGCCTGGACAGCCCCATAATTCACCCCTCCACTTT. Amino acids: CASSLAPGQPHNSPLHF. Using reference TRBV7-9 and TRBJ1-6 for the parts outside the CDR3, the full variable domain is DTGVSQNPRHKITKRGQNVTFRCDPISEHNRLYWYRQTLGQGPEFLTYFQNEAQLEKSRLLSDRFSAERPKGSFSTLEIQRTEQGDSAMYLCASSLAPGQPHNSPLHFGNGTRLTVT.

V usage is TRBV2 and J usage is TRBJ2-3; 7 bases are a match to TRBD2. The CDR3 runs to 12 residues. The V and J ends lost 6 bases and 9 bases, in that order; junction bases with no gene match: 6. The germline CDR1 and CDR2 sequences are SNHLY and FYNNEI. CDR3 nucleotide sequence: TGTGCCAGCAGCGGACTAGAGGGGACGCAGTATTTT. It is translated as CASSGLEGTQYF.

The CDR3 DNA sequence: TGTGCCACTGGGACACCCGAAGCCAAAAACATTCAGTACTTC. Protein sequence: CATGTPEAKNIQYF. This sequence joins TRBV5-4 and TRBJ2-4; tentative D call: TRBD1 (6 bases). With 9 bases removed from V and 0 bases from J, the gap between germline ends came to 13 bases. The CDR3 is 14 residues long. Germline V CDR1 and CDR2: SGHNT, YYREEE (reference sequence).

The J gene is TRBJ2-3, the V gene TRBV6-5, with 12 bases identical to TRBD2. Germline V gives CDR1 MNHEY, CDR2 SVGAGI. CDR3 length: 15 amino acids. V was clipped by 6 bases and J by 4 bases; unmatched bases: 5. The CDR3 loop reads CASRYTSGRSDTQYF. The CDR3, as DNA: TGTGCCAGCAGATATACTAGCGGGAGGTCAGATACGCAGTATTTT.

CDR3 amino acids: CASSPGTSGSTKFF. CDR3 bases: TGTGCCAGCAGTCCCGGGACTAGCGGGAGTACGAAGTTCTTC. This sequence joins TRBV6-6 and TRBJ2-1; the match to TRBD2 covers 14 bases. CDR1 and CDR2 from the germline V gene are MNHNY and SVGAGI (reference sequence). The junction had 8 bases not matched to a gene; V was cut back by 5 bases and J by 14 bases. The CDR3 contains 14 residues.

The V gene is TRBV6-5, the J gene TRBJ1-2; a weak D match, TRBD1 (6 bases). Trimming stripped 2 bases from V and 0 bases from J, with 7 bases between. CDR3 length: 14 residues. Germline values: CDR1 MNHEY, CDR2 SVGAGI. The CDR3 region is CASSYRQANYGYTF. CDR3 coding DNA: TGTGCCAGCAGTTACCGACAGGCTAACTATGGCTACACCTTC.

This clone was observed a few times. The chain employs TRBV29-1 and TRBJ1-1; D is ambiguous. CDR1 and CDR2 from the germline V gene are SQVTM and ANQGSEA. V was trimmed by 4 bases and J by 0 bases, leaving 9 bases between them. This CDR3 spans 13 amino acids. This CDR3 is CSVVRDLNTEAFF. The DNA for the CDR3 is TGCAGCGTTGTCCGGGATCTGAACACTGAAGCTTTCTTT.

The CDR3 spells CSVVGTGSEQYF. The DNA for the CDR3 is TGCAGCGTTGTCGGGACAGGGTCCGAGCAGTACTTC. This chain joins TRBV29-1 and TRBJ2-7; TRBD1 aligns across 9 bases. Germline CDR1 and CDR2: SQVTM and ANQGSEA. CDR3 length: 12 residues. Losses at the gene ends were 4 bases for V and 6 bases for J; bases not matched to a gene: 4.

J is TRBJ2-2 and V is TRBV12-5; 9 nucleotides agree with TRBD2. Losses at the gene ends were 2 bases for V and 4 bases for J; bases not matched to a gene: 8. There are 17 residues in the CDR3. CDR1 is LGHNT, CDR2 FRNRAP, per germline. CDR3 in amino acids: CASGLRVGGRGTGELFF. CDR3 DNA sequence: TGTGCTAGTGGTTTGAGGGTCGGCGGGAGGGGCACCGGGGAGCTGTTTTTT.